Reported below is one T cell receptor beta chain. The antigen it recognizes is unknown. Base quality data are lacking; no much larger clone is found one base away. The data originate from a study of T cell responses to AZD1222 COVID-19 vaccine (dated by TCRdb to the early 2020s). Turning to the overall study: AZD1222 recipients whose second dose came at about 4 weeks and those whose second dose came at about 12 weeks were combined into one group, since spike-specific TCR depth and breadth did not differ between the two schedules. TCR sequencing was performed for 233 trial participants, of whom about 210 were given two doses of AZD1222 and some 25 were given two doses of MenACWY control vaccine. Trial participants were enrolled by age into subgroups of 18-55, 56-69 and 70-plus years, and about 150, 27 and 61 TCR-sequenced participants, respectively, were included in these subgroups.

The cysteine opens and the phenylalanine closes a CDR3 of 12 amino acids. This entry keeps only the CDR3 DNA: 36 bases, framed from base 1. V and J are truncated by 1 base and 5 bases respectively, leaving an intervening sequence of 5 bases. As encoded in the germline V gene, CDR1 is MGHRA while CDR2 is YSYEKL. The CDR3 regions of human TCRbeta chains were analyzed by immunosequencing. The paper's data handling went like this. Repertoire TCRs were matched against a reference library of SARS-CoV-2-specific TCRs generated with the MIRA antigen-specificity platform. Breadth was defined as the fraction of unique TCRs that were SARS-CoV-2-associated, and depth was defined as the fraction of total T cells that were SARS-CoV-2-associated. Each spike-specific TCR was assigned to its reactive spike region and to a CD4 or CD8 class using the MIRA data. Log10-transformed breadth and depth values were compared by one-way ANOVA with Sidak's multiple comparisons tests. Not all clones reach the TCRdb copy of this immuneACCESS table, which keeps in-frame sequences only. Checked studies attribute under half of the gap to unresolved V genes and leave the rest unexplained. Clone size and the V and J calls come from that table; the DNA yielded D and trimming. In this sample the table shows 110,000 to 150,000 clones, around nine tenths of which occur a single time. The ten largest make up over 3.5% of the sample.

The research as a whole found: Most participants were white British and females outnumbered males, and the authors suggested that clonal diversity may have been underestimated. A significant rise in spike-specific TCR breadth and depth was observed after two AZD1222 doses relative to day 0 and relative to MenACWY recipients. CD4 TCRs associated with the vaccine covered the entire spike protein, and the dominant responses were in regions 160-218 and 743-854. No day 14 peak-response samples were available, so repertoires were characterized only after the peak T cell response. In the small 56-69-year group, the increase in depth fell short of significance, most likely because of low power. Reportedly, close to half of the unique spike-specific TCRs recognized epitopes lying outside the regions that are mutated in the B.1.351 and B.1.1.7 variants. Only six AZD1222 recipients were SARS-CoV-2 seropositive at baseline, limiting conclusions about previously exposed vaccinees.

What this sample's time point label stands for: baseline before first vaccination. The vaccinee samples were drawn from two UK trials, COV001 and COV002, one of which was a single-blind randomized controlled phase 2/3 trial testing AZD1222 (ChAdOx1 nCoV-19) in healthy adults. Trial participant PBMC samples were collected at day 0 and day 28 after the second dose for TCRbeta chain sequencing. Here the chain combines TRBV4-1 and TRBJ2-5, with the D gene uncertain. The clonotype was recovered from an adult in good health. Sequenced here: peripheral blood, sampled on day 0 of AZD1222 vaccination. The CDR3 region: CASSQVRETQYF. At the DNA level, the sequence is TGCGCCAGCAGCCAAGTGAGGGAGACCCAGTACTTC.